This T cell receptor (beta chain) was captured in a study of blood T cell repertoires in COVID-19. Study summary: The origin of the acute and convalescent COVID-19 samples was the United States, Italy and Spain. PBMCs, B-cell-depleted T cells, or T cells provided the cDNA or gDNA that made up the material.

All enrollees were roughly 18 to 90 years old and from about 24 US areas. The CDR3 is made up of 11 amino acids. Germline values: CDR1 SNHLY, CDR2 FYNNEI. Trimming pared 3 bases from V and 7 bases from J, leaving 4 bases between. In the study's own analysis: Amplification of reference gene primers was used by the study to estimate nucleated cell counts. The method was immunoSEQ multiplex PCR; TCRdb's version includes in-frame clones alone and lacks a portion of them. V and J calls and clone size are as listed in that table; D and trimming were resolved from the DNA. The data hold about 220,000 clones, with 88% observed a single time.

What was sequenced was PBMCs or T cells enriched from blood (not recorded which). The chain carries TRBV2 and TRBJ2-1; D is uncertain. The origin of this receptor is a woman in her fifties or sixties with acute COVID-19. In nucleotides, the CDR3 is TGTGCCAGCAGTGAGAGAAATGAGCAGTTCTTC. Protein: CASSERNEQFF. The full variable domain, with the rest looked up from reference TRBV2 and TRBJ2-1, is EPEVTQTPSHQVTQMGQEVILRCVPISNHLYFYWYRQILGQKVEFLVSFYNNEISEKSEIFDDQFSVERPDGSNFTLKIRSTKLEDSAMYFCASSERNEQFFGPGTRLTVL.